The sequence of this TCR beta chain was determined in a study of blood T cell repertoires in COVID-19. In the study overall: From T cells, B-cell-depleted T cells, or PBMCs came the material, which was cDNA or gDNA.

Germline CDR1 and CDR2: SNHLY and FYNNEI. The CDR3 is 12 amino acids. Trimming removed 0 bases from V and 6 bases from J, with 5 bases in between. Original handling: Counts of nucleated cells, estimated from reference gene primer amplification, were obtained. Sequencing was performed with immunoSEQ multiplex PCR; in TCRdb, only in-frame clones are kept and a portion is missing. V, J and clone size are taken as reported in that table, and D and trimming were inferred from the DNA itself. The data show over 90,000 clones, more than 80% seen once. The sequence was obtained from a human donor in a cohort sampled during active COVID-19. The sequenced material came from peripheral blood. The chain combines TRBV2 with TRBJ2-5; D call uncertain. CDR3 DNA sequence: TGTGCCAGCAGTGAAGCCAAGCAGACCCAGTACTTC. Translation: CASSEAKQTQYF.